This record looks at one TCR beta chain sequence and its context. Antigen specificity is unknown. The sample is drawn from a study of response to subunit inactivated influenza vaccine. Study results and limitations: Authors suggested seasonal influenza vaccinations each recruit few new T cells.

The ends were cut back, 6 bases at V and 8 bases at J, with 20 bases in the middle. There are 15 residues in the CDR3. Germline lookup yields CDR1 LGHNA and CDR2 YSLEER. TCRdb ran MiXCR on the RT-PCR reads and lists one entry per CDR3 protein. The sample shows 530,000 or so distinct CDR3 sequences, 25% of them seen only once. The V and J genes are TRBV4-3 and TRBJ2-1; TRBD1 might be the D (5 bases). The source was CD4+ T cells sorted from PBMCs, collected roughly 5 days after vaccination. The sequence came from a man in his forties or fifties who received an inactivated influenza vaccine. The DNA for the CDR3 is TGCGCCAGCAGTCTACACCCTGGGCAGGGCTATGAGCAGTTCTTC. Its translation: CASSLHPGQGYEQFF.